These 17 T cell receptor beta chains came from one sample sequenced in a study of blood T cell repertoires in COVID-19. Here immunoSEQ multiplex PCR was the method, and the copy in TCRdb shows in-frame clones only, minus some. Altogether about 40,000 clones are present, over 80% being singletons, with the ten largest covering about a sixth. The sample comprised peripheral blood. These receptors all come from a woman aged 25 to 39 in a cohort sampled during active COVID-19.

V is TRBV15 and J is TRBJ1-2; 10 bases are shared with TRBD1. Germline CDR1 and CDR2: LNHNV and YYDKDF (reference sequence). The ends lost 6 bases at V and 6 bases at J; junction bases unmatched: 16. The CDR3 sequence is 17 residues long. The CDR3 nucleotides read TGTGCCACCAGACCACACGGGACAGGGGTATGGAATGATGGCTACACCTTC. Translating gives CATRPHGTGVWNDGYTF. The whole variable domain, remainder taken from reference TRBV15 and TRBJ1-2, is DAMVIQNPRYQVTQFGKPVTLSCSQTLNHNVMYWYQQKSSQAPKLLFHYYDKDFNNEADTPDNFQSRRPNTSFCFLDIRSPGLGDTAMYLCATRPHGTGVWNDGYTFGSGTRLTVV.

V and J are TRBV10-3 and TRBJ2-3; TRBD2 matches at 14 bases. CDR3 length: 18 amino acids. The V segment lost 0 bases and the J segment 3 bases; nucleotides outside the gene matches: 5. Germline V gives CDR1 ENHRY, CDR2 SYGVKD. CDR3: CAISESGTSGSTTDTQYF. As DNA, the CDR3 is TGTGCCATCAGTGAGTCGGGGACTAGCGGGAGTACAACAGATACGCAGTATTTT.

CDR3 in DNA: TGTGCCAGCAGCTTAGGACTAGCTGGGGCCCTTGATGAGCAGTTCTTC. This gives the protein CASSLGLAGALDEQFF. The chain recombines TRBV7-3 with TRBJ2-1; 8 bases are shared with TRBD2. Per the germline V gene, CDR1 is SGHTA and CDR2 is FQGTGA. The CDR3 length is 16 residues. J gave up 8 bases and V 2 bases, and 11 bases lay outside the gene matches.

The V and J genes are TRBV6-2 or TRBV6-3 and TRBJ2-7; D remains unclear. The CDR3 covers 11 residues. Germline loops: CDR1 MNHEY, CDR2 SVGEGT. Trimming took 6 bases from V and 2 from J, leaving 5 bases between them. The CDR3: CASSDTYEQYF. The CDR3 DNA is TGTGCCAGCAGCGACACCTACGAGCAGTACTTC.

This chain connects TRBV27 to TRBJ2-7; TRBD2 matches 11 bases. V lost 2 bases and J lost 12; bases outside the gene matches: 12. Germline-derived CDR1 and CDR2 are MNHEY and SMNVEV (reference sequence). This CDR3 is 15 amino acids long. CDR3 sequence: CASSLDGTSGTSLYF. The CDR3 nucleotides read TGTGCCAGCAGTTTAGATGGGACTAGCGGTACGAGCTTGTACTTC.

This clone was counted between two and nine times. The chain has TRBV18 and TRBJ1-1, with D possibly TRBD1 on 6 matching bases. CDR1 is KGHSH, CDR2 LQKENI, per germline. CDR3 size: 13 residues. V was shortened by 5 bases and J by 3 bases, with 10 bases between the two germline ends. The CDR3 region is CASSSNRDTEAFF. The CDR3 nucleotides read TGTGCCAGCTCATCAAACAGGGACACTGAAGCTTTCTTT. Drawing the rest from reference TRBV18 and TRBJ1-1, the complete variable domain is NAGVMQNPRHLVRRRGQEARLRCSPMKGHSHVYWYRQLPEEGLKFMVYLQKENIIDESGMPKERFSAEFPKEGPSILRIQQVVRGDSAAYFCASSSNRDTEAFFGQGTRLTVV.

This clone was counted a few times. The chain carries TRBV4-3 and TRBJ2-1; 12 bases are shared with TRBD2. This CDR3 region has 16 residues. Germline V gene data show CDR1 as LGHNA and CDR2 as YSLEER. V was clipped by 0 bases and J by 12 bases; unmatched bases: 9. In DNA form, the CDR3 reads TGCGCCAGCAGCCAAGATCCTAGCGGGAGGGGCCTGGTGCAGTTCTTC. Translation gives CASSQDPSGRGLVQFF.

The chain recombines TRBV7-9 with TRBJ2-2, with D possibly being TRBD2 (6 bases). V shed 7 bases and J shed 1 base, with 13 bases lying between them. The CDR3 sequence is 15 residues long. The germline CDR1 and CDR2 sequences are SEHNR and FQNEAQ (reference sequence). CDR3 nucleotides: TGTGCCAGCACCGTAAGCGGGCTGAACACCGGGGAGCTGTTTTTT. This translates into CASTVSGLNTGELFF.

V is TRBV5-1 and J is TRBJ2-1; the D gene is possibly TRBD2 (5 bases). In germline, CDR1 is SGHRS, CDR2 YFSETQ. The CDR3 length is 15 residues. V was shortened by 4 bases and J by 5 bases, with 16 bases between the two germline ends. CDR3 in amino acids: CASSKGAASHNEQFF. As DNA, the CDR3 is TGCGCCAGCAGCAAAGGAGCGGCTAGCCACAATGAGCAGTTCTTC.

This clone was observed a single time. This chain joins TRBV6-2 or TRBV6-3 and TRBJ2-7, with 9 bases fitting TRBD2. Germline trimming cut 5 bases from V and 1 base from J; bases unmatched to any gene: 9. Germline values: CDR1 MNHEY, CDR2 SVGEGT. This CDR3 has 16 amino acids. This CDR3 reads CASSPLRLAASYEQYF. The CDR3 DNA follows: TGTGCCAGCAGTCCGCTCAGACTAGCGGCATCCTACGAGCAGTACTTC.

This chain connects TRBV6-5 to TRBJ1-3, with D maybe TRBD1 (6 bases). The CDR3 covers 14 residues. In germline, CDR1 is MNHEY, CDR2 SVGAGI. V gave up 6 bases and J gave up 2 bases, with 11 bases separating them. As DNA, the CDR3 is TGTGCCAGCAGACTACAGGGCACTGGAAACACCATATATTTT. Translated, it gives CASRLQGTGNTIYF.

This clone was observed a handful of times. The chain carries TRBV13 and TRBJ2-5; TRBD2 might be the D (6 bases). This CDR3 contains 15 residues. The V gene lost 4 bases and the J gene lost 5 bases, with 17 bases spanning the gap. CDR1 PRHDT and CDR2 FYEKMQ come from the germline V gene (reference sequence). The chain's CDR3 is CASSSSNSGGETQYF. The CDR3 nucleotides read TGTGCCAGCAGCTCGTCTAATAGCGGAGGGGAGACCCAGTACTTC.

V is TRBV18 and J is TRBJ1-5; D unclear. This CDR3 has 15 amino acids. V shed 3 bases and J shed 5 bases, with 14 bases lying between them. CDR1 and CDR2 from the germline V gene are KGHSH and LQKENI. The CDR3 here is CASSPGMGEDQPQHF. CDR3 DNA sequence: TGTGCCAGCTCACCGGGAATGGGAGAGGATCAGCCCCAGCATTTT.

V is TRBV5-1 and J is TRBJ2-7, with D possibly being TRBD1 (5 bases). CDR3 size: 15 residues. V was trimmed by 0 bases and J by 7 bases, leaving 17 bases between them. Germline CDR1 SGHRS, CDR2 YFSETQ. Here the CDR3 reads CASSLVGDPTREQYF. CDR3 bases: TGCGCCAGCAGCTTGGTAGGGGATCCGACGCGGGAGCAGTACTTC.

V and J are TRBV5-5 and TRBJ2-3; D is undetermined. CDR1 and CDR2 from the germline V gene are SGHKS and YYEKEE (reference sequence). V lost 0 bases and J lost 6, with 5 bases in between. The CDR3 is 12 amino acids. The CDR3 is CASSLEADTQYF. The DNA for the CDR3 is TGTGCCAGCAGCTTGGAAGCGGATACGCAGTATTTT.

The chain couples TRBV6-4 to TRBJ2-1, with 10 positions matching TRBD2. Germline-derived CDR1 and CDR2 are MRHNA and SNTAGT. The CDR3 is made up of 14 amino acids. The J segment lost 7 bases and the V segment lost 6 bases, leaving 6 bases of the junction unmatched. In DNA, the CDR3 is TGTGCCAGCAGAAGACTAGCGGGCGGGAATGAGCAGTTCTTC. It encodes CASRRLAGGNEQFF.

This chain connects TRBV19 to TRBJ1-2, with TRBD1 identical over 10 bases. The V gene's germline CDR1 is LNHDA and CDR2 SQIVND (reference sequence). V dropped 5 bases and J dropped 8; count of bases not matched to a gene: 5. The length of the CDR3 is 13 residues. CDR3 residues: CASSLGQGVGYTF. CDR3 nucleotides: TGTGCCAGTAGTCTCGGACAGGGGGTAGGCTACACCTTC.